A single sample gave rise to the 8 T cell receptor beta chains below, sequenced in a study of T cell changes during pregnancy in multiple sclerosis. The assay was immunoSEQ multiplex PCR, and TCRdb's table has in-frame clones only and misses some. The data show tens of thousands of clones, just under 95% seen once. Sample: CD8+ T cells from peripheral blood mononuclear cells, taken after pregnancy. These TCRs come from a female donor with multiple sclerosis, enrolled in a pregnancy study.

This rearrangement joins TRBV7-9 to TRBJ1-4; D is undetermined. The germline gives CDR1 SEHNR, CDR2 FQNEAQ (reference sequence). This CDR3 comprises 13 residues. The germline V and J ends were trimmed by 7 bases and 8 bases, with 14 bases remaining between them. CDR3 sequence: CASTPRPGEKLFF. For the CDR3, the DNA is TGTGCCAGCACTCCAAGGCCGGGGGAAAAACTGTTTTTT.

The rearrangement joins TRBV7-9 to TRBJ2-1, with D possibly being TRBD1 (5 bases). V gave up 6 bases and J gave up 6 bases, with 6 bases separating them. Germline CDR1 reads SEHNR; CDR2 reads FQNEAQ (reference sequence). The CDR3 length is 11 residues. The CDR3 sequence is CASSQGNEQFF. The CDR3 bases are TGTGCCAGCAGTCAGGGCAATGAGCAGTTCTTC. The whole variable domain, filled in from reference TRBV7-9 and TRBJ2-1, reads DTGVSQNPRHKITKRGQNVTFRCDPISEHNRLYWYRQTLGQGPEFLTYFQNEAQLEKSRLLSDRFSAERPKGSFSTLEIQRTEQGDSAMYLCASSQGNEQFFGPGTRLTVL.

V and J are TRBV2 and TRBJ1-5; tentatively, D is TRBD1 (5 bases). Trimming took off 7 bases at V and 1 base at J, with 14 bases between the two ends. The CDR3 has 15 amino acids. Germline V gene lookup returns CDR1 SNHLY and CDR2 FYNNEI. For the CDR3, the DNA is TGTGCCAGCAAAATAGACAGTTCGAGCAATCAGCCCCAGCATTTT. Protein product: CASKIDSSSNQPQHF.

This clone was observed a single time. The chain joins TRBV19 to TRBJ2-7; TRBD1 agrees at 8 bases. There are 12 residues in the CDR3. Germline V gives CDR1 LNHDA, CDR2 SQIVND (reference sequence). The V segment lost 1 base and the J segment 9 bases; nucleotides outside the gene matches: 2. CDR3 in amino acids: CASSIVGQAQYF. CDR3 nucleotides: TGTGCCAGTAGTATAGTGGGACAGGCGCAGTACTTC.

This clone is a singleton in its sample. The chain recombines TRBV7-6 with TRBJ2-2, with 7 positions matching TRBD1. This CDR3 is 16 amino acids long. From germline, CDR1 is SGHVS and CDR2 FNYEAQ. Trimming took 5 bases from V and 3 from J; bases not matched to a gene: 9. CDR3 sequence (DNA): TGTGCCAGCAGCATTAACAGGGGCCTAGACACCGGGGAGCTGTTTTTT. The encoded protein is CASSINRGLDTGELFF.

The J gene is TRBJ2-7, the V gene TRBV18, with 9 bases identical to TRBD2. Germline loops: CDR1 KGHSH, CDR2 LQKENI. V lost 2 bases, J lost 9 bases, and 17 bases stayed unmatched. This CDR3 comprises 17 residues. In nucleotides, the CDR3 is TGTGCCAGCTCACCAGTCAGCGGGAGGCCTCCAAATTTCGGGCAGTACTTC. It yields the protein CASSPVSGRPPNFGQYF.

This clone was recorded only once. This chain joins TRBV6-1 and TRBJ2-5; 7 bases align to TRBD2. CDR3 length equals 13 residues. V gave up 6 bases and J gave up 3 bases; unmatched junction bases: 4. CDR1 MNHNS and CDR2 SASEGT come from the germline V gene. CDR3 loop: CASRGLEEETQYF. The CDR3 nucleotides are TGTGCCAGCAGAGGACTAGAAGAAGAGACCCAGTACTTC.

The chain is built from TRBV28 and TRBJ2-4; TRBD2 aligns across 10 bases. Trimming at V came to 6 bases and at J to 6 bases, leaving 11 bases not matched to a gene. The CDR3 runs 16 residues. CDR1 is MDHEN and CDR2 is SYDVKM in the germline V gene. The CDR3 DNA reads TGTGCCAGCAGCCCTGGACTAGCGGAAGTCGGAAACATTCAGTACTTC. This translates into CASSPGLAEVGNIQYF.